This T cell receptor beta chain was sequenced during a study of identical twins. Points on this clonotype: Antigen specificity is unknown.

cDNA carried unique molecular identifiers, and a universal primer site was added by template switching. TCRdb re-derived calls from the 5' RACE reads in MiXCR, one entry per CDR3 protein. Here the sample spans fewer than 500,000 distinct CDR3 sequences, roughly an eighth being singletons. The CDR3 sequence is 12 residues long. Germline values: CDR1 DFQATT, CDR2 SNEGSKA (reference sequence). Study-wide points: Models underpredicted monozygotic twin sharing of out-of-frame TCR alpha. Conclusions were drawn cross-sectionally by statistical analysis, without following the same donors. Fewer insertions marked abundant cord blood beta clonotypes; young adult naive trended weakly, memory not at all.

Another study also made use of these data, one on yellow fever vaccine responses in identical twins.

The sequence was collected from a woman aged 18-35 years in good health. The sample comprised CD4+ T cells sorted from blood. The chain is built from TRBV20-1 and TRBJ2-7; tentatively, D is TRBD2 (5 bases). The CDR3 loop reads CSRGRSGYEQYF. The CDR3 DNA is TGCAGCCGTGGGAGAAGTGGTTACGAGCAGTACTTC.